The clone carrying this TCR beta chain is a singleton in its sample. TCRdb's table, derived via immunoSEQ multiplex PCR, lists solely in-frame clones and lacks some. The sample holds 85,000 to 100,000 clones, roughly 70% seen once. These data originate in a study of radiotherapy plus CTLA-4 blockade in lung cancer. Germline CDR1 MNHEY, CDR2 SMNVEV (reference sequence). The CDR3 consists of 12 residues. Trimming took 3 bases from V and 4 from J, leaving 4 bases between them. The sequence was obtained from a human donor with non-small cell lung cancer that progressed on radiotherapy plus ipilimumab. The chain joins TRBV27 to TRBJ1-5, with D hard to call. The source material was peripheral blood, sampled from a patient treated with radiotherapy plus ipilimumab. As DNA, the CDR3 is TGTGCCAGCAGTTTTATGAATCAGCCCCAGCATTTT. Translation gives CASSFMNQPQHF.